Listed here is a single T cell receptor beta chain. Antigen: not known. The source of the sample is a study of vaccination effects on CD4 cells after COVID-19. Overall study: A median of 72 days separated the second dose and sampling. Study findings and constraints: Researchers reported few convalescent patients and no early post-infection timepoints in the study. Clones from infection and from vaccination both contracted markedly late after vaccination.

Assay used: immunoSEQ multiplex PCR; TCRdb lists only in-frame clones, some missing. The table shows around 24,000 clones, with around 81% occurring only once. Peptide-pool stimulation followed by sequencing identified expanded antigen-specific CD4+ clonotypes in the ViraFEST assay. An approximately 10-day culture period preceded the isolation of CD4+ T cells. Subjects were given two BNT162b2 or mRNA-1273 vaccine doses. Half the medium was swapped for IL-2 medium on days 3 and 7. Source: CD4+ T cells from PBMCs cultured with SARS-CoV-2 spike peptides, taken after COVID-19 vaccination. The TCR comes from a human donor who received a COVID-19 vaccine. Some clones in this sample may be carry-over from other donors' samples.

The CDR3 DNA is TGTGCCAGCAGTTTAAACTGGGATGAAAAACTGTTTTTT. Amino acids: CASSLNWDEKLFF. The V gene is TRBV12-3 or TRBV12-4, the J gene TRBJ1-4, with unresolved D. The CDR3 length is 13 residues. Trimming removed 2 bases from V and 6 bases from J, with 7 bases in between.